This entry concerns a single TCR beta chain. This clonotype occurred a few times. It has no known antigen specificity. Per-base quality was not reported, and no clone a single base away is much larger than it. The data stem from a study of response to subunit inactivated influenza vaccine (dated by TCRdb to the late 2010s). Describing the broader study: Deep quantitative T cell receptor repertoire profiling was used in the study to track responses to a trivalent subunit inactivated influenza vaccine. What the authors observed across the whole study: The authors suggested that each seasonal influenza vaccination may recruit only a limited number of new T cells.

To prepare the library, RT-PCR was applied. Sequencing was carried out with an Illumina HiSeq 2500. Using fastp at Q25 and MiXCR, TCRdb reprocessed the public reads and kept productive beta chains. For every CDR3 protein sequence, its rows merge into one entry that carries the most common genes and DNA. This sample holds approximately 700,000 distinct CDR3 sequences; 15% to 17% were observed only once. The ten largest account for 9.5% to 13% of the sample. The germline V gene (reference sequence) sets CDR1 to SGHKS and CDR2 to YYEKEE. The CDR3 runs 15 amino acids, cysteine and phenylalanine included. Just CDR3 DNA is preserved here, 45 bases in frame from base 1. V ends up 3 bases short and J 7 bases short, with an unmatched junction base count of 8.

The sequence is built from TRBV5-5 and TRBJ2-4; TRBD1 aligns with 9 central bases. The specimen comprised PBMCs from blood, sampled 12 days after vaccination. The receptor comes from a man in his fifties or sixties who received an inactivated influenza vaccine. Donor details come from another sample of the same person, matched by shared clones. The CDR3 is CASSWGQGGSNIQYF. The nucleotide sequence is given as TGTGCCAGCAGCTGGGGACAGGGAGGTAGTAACATTCAGTACTTC.